These 18 T cell receptor beta chains came from one sample sequenced in a study of OX40 agonist ivuxolimab in advanced cancers. The repertoire was sequenced with immunoSEQ multiplex PCR; TCRdb's copy has only in-frame clones and lacks some. The repertoire consists of about 29,000 clones, with 91% occurring once and the leading ten covering roughly a tenth. The sequences come from CD4+ or CD8+ T cells sorted from blood, collected in a trial of the OX40 agonist ivuxolimab. The receptors originated from an adult with an advanced solid tumor such as melanoma, head and neck, liver or kidney cancer.

V usage is TRBV9 and J usage is TRBJ1-2, with TRBD1 identical over 8 bases. This CDR3 has 18 residues. The germline gives CDR1 SGDLS, CDR2 YYNGEE. V dropped 0 bases and J dropped 5; count of bases not matched to a gene: 15. The CDR3 DNA reads TGTGCCAGCAGCGTAGGGGCACAGGGGGTTCCGAGCCGGTATGGCTACACCTTC. Protein product: CASSVGAQGVPSRYGYTF.

The chain carries TRBV4-1 and TRBJ2-7, with D perhaps matching TRBD1 or TRBD2 (5 bases each). The CDR3 contains 16 residues. CDR1 is MGHRA, CDR2 YSYEKL, per germline. Trimming stripped 0 bases from V and 5 bases from J, with 17 bases between. In nucleotides, the CDR3 is TGCGCCAGCAGCCAAGAGGGACGTTGGACTCCCGACGAGCAGTACTTC. Its protein product is CASSQEGRWTPDEQYF.

J is TRBJ1-1 and V is TRBV19; maybe TRBD1 (5 bases). The V end lost 1 base, the J end lost 0 bases, and 6 bases lay between the germline ends. Germline CDR1 is LNHDA and CDR2 is SQIVND (reference sequence). The CDR3 extends over 14 amino acids. CDR3 nucleotides: TGTGCCAGTAGTATAGGACAGTTGAACACTGAAGCTTTCTTT. The encoded protein is CASSIGQLNTEAFF.

This sequence joins TRBV6-4 and TRBJ2-2; TRBD2 matches 13 bases. With V trimmed by 0 bases and J by 2 bases, 3 bases remained unmatched. CDR3 length: 18 residues. Germline CDR1 MRHNA, CDR2 SNTAGT. CDR3 sequence reads: CASSDSGTSGDNTGELFF. In nucleotides, the CDR3 is TGTGCCAGCAGTGACTCGGGGACTAGCGGGGACAACACCGGGGAGCTGTTTTTT.

The V gene is TRBV9, the J gene TRBJ2-7; D gene ambiguous. Trimming cost V 4 bases and J 2 bases, with 13 bases left between them. The CDR3 runs 14 residues. Germline lookup yields CDR1 SGDLS and CDR2 YYNGEE. The CDR3 coding sequence is TGTGCCAGCAGCCCACGCAGAAAGACCTACGAGCAGTACTTC. Its translation is CASSPRRKTYEQYF.

CDR3 DNA: TGTGCCAGCAGCGCCGGATCGGGACTTAGGATTGGGTGGGCTTTCTTT. It specifies CASSAGSGLRIGWAFF. The chain combines TRBV9 with TRBJ1-1; a possible D gene is TRBD1 (5 bases). The CDR3 covers 16 residues. V dropped 3 bases and J dropped 11 bases, with 26 bases sitting between them. Germline loops: CDR1 SGDLS, CDR2 YYNGEE.

The genes are TRBV19 and TRBJ1-1, with unresolved D. The V gene lost 6 bases and the J gene lost 11 bases, with 16 bases spanning the gap. Germline CDR1 and CDR2: LNHDA and SQIVND (reference sequence). CDR3 size: 12 residues. The CDR3 coding sequence is TGTGCCAGTAGCCACACCCCCCTCCCCGCTTTCTTT. This translates into CASSHTPLPAFF. The full variable domain, rest sourced from reference TRBV19 and TRBJ1-1, is DGGITQSPKYLFRKEGQNVTLSCEQNLNHDAMYWYRQDPGQGLRLIYYSQIVNDFQKGDIAEGYSVSREKKESFPLTVTSAQKNPTAFYLCASSHTPLPAFFGQGTRLTVV.

This chain connects TRBV4-1 to TRBJ2-1, with 8 positions matching TRBD1. CDR1 is MGHRA and CDR2 is YSYEKL in the germline V gene. CDR3 length: 16 residues. V was pared by 1 base and J by 10 bases, with 12 bases of the junction left unmatched. CDR3 nucleotides: TGCGCCAGCAGCCAAGTGCTCGGACAGGGCGCCAGGGAGCAGTTCTTC. Protein product: CASSQVLGQGAREQFF.

The CDR3 nucleotides are TGTGCCGACACGCCCGGGGCAGACAACACCGGGGAGCTGTTTTTT. It translates to CADTPGADNTGELFF. This chain connects TRBV11-2 to TRBJ2-2, with D perhaps being TRBD1 or TRBD2 (5 bases each). The germline V and J ends were trimmed by 11 bases and 2 bases, with 18 bases remaining between them. The CDR3 is 15 amino acids. Germline V gene data show CDR1 as SGHAT and CDR2 as FQNNGV.

The rearrangement links TRBV6-1 to TRBJ2-7, with D possibly matching TRBD2 (5 bases). Deletions cut 2 bases from V and 6 bases from J, with 5 bases between. Germline V gene lookup returns CDR1 MNHNS and CDR2 SASEGT. The CDR3 totals 11 residues. The chain's CDR3 is CASSETSEQYF. CDR3 in DNA: TGTGCCAGCAGTGAAACTAGCGAGCAGTACTTC.

The chain recombines TRBV14 with TRBJ2-1, with 8 bases that match TRBD1. The length of the CDR3 is 15 residues. Germline-derived CDR1 and CDR2 are SGHDN and FVKESK. The V and J ends lost 0 bases and 9 bases, in that order; junction bases with no gene match: 7. The CDR3 sequence: CASSQDWTGPGEQFF. CDR3 sequence (DNA): TGTGCCAGCAGCCAAGATTGGACAGGGCCAGGTGAGCAGTTCTTC.

The chain is built from TRBV27 and TRBJ2-2, with D uncertain. V shed 6 bases and J shed 7 bases, with 9 bases lying between them. The CDR3 has 12 residues. Germline V gene sequence: CDR1 MNHEY, CDR2 SMNVEV (reference sequence). The CDR3 region is CASSPLIGELFF. CDR3 nucleotide sequence: TGTGCCAGCAGCCCCCTCATCGGGGAGCTGTTTTTT.

V and J are TRBV30 and TRBJ2-3; 12 positions agree with TRBD1. V shed 1 base and J 4 bases; nucleotides not matched to a gene: 3. Germline assignment: CDR1 GTSNPN and CDR2 SVGIG (reference sequence). The CDR3 has 15 amino acids. The chain's CDR3 is CAWSEGQGAPDTQYF. Here the CDR3 DNA reads TGTGCCTGGAGTGAGGGACAGGGGGCCCCAGATACGCAGTATTTT.

This sequence joins TRBV28 and TRBJ1-5, with TRBD1 matching over 7 bases. There are 16 residues in the CDR3. Germline lookup yields CDR1 MDHEN and CDR2 SYDVKM. The V gene end was trimmed by 2 bases and the J gene end by 2 bases; junction bases not matched to a gene: 6. The CDR3 protein is CASSLVGTVRNQPQHF. CDR3 DNA: TGTGCCAGCAGTTTAGTCGGGACAGTACGCAATCAGCCCCAGCATTTT.

V is TRBV19 and J is TRBJ2-7, with 9 bases identical to TRBD1. V trimming: 6 bases; J trimming: 0 bases; junction bases outside the gene matches: 3. The CDR3 is 14 residues long. Germline CDR1 reads LNHDA; CDR2 reads SQIVND (reference sequence). The CDR3 sequence is CASSRTGVSYEQYF. Written as DNA, the CDR3 is TGTGCCAGTAGCCGGACAGGGGTCTCCTACGAGCAGTACTTC.

This clone was seen only once. The rearrangement joins TRBV28 to TRBJ2-7; TRBD1 aligns across 10 bases. The CDR3 runs 13 residues. CDR1 and CDR2 (germline): MDHEN, SYDVKM. V dropped 6 bases and J dropped 3; count of bases not matched to a gene: 2. For the CDR3, the DNA is TGTGCCAGCAGGGGACAGGGGATCTACGAGCAGTACTTC. This encodes CASRGQGIYEQYF.

The genes are TRBV19 and TRBJ2-7, with TRBD2 identical over 8 bases. Germline trimming cut 6 bases from V and 1 base from J; bases unmatched to any gene: 8. The CDR3 runs to 15 residues. Looked up from germline, CDR1 is LNHDA and CDR2 is SQIVND (reference sequence). The CDR3 DNA reads TGTGCCAGTAGCCCAGGGGCGGGAGGATCCTACGAGCAGTACTTC. Residues: CASSPGAGGSYEQYF.

The chain recombines TRBV10-2 with TRBJ1-1; D perhaps matches TRBD1 (6 bases). The germline V gene has CDR1 WSHSY and CDR2 SAAADI. This CDR3 has 17 residues. V dropped 2 bases and J dropped 0 bases, with 16 bases sitting between them. In nucleotides, the CDR3 is TGCGCCAGCAGTGAGGGACATACAGGGCCAATGAACACTGAAGCTTTCTTT. Its translation: CASSEGHTGPMNTEAFF.